This T cell receptor beta chain was sequenced for a study of fetal regulatory T cell absence and autoimmunity. Notes on the study in general: Some top pancreas TCR clones were over 95-fold enriched versus cord blood. Pancreas and cord blood did not differ much in TRB family usage.

The CDR3 length is 13 residues. Germline CDR1 reads MDHEN; CDR2 reads SYDVKM. Losses at the gene ends were 6 bases for V and 4 bases for J; bases not matched to a gene: 3. Regarding this clone: The target antigen is unknown.

Clones were read by immunoSEQ multiplex PCR, and TCRdb kept only the in-frame ones, dropping some. This table has about 95,000 clones, about 78% appearing once. Sequencing was carried out using pancreas tissue. This receptor was taken from a male donor with IPEX syndrome. The rearrangement uses TRBV28 and TRBJ1-2; 9 nucleotides match TRBD1. CDR3 DNA: TGTGCCAGCAGCGGGACAGGGATCTATGGCTACACCTTC. The encoded protein is CASSGTGIYGYTF.